This T cell receptor beta chain was sequenced in a study of identical twins. cDNA carried unique molecular identifiers, and a universal primer site was added by template switching. Each CDR3 protein gets one entry after TCRdb re-called the 5' RACE reads with MiXCR. The sample includes 200,000 to 300,000 distinct CDR3 sequences, 7% to 8.5% seen only once; the top ten take under 7%. Study-wide results and limits: Carriage of fewer insertions was seen in abundant cord blood beta clonotypes, whereas memory repertoires showed none. Excess twin sharing in beta out-of-frame sequences was weaker.

In its sample, this clonotype was seen a few times. Its antigen is currently unknown. The V gene's germline CDR1 is SNHLY and CDR2 FYNNEI. V was pared by 3 bases and J by 3 bases, with 15 bases between. The length of the CDR3 is 16 residues. These records were also assigned to another study, of yellow fever vaccine responses in identical twins.

The sample comprised CD8+ T cells sorted from blood. This receptor was taken from a woman aged 18 to 35 in good health. The chain carries TRBV2 and TRBJ2-1, with D perhaps matching TRBD2 (7 bases). CDR3 loop: CASSDVEGGNYNEQFF. In DNA, the CDR3 is TGTGCCAGCAGTGACGTTGAGGGGGGGAACTACAATGAGCAGTTCTTC.